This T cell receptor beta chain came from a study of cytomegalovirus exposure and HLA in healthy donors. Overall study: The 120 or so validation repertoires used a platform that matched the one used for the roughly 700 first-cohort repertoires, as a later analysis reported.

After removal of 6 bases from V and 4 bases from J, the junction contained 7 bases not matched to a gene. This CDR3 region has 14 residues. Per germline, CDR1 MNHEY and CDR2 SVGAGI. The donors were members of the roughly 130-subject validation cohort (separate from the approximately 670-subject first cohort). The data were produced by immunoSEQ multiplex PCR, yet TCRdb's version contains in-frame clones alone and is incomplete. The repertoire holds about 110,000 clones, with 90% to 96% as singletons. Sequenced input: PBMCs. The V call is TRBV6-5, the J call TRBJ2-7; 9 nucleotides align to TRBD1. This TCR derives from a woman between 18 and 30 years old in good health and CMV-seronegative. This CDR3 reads CASSSGTGIYEQYF. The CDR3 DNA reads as TGTGCCAGCAGCTCCGGGACAGGGATATACGAGCAGTACTTC.